This T cell receptor (beta chain) is drawn from a study of T cell repertoires in cytomegalovirus infection. Study-wide background: Evidence of both CMV infection and a matching HLA type came from public TCR beta signatures. Study-wide points: Across the ex vivo response, the dominant clonotypes were HLA-C-restricted CMV-specific TCR beta clonotypes.

In this sample, this clonotype turned up a few times. Its specificity is unknown. From the reads, TCRdb called clonotypes with MiXCR, one entry per CDR3 protein. The data hold about 470,000 distinct CDR3 sequences, with about 39% observed a single time. Trimming at V came to 1 base and at J to 4 bases, leaving 3 bases not matched to a gene. The CDR3 is made up of 15 amino acids. From germline, CDR1 is SGHTA and CDR2 FQGNSA. The sequence came from a human donor in good health (CMV status not recorded). Some clones in this sample may be carry-over from other donors' samples. The sample here was cultured PBMCs, taken from culture after CMV antigen stimulation. The rearrangement uses TRBV7-2 and TRBJ2-2; 7 nucleotides match TRBD2. This CDR3 is CASSLVGGGTGELFF. The CDR3 coding sequence is TGTGCCAGCAGCTTAGTCGGCGGGGGCACCGGGGAGCTGTTTTTT.